The 10 T cell receptor beta chains below come from one sample, sequenced in a study of identical twins. TCRdb recomputed calls from the 5' RACE reads with MiXCR, one row per CDR3 protein. The sample includes about 890,000 distinct CDR3 sequences, about 12% of them seen just once. These data also featured in a second study, about yellow fever vaccine responses in identical twins.

The material sequenced was PBMCs. The receptors were gathered from a woman between 18 and 29 years old in good health.

In its sample, this clonotype was seen a few times. The chain joins TRBV12-3 or TRBV12-4 to TRBJ2-2; 10 bases agree with TRBD1. The length of the CDR3 is 16 residues. Unmatched junction bases numbered 5, after V lost 1 base and J lost 6 bases. The CDR3: CASSLGGTGVPGELFF. In DNA form, the CDR3 reads TGTGCCAGCAGTTTAGGAGGGACAGGGGTGCCCGGGGAGCTGTTTTTT.

The rearrangement links TRBV4-2 to TRBJ2-2; possibly TRBD2 for D (5 bases). This CDR3 is built from 15 residues. Germline CDR1 and CDR2: LGHNA and YNFKEQ. V dropped 0 bases and J dropped 0 bases, with 5 bases sitting between them. The DNA for the CDR3 is TGTGCCAGCAGCCAAGAGGACTCGAACACCGGGGAGCTGTTTTTT. It yields the protein CASSQEDSNTGELFF.

The sample holds a few counts of this clonotype. V is TRBV5-1 and J is TRBJ1-1; 10 bases line up with TRBD1. With V trimmed by 0 bases and J by 1 base, 15 bases remained unmatched. The CDR3 extends over 20 amino acids. CDR1 and CDR2 (germline): SGHRS, YFSETQ. The CDR3, as DNA: TGCGCCAGCAGCTTGGGATTAATCCCGGGACAGGGGAAGGAGAACACTGAAGCTTTCTTT. Its translation is CASSLGLIPGQGKENTEAFF.

This clonotype has just a few counts. The chain employs TRBV11-2 and TRBJ2-2, with 10 bases identical to TRBD1. With V trimmed by 7 bases and J by 6 bases, 11 bases remained unmatched. The CDR3 is made up of 16 amino acids. The germline gives CDR1 SGHAT, CDR2 FQNNGV. This chain's CDR3 is CASTHYAGTGAGELFF. CDR3 DNA: TGTGCCAGCACCCACTACGCGGGGACAGGGGCCGGGGAGCTGTTTTTT.

The chain employs TRBV6-1 and TRBJ2-6; D is ambiguous. The CDR3 is 15 residues long. Germline CDR1 is MNHNS and CDR2 is SASEGT. Deletions cut 1 base from V and 0 bases from J, with 4 bases between. CDR3 region: CASSEEGSGANVLTF. CDR3 in DNA: TGTGCCAGCAGTGAAGAGGGCTCTGGGGCCAACGTCCTGACTTTC.

This chain joins TRBV11-3 and TRBJ2-5; TRBD2 is a possible D gene (5 bases). The CDR3 runs to 15 residues. V shed 5 bases and J shed 5 bases, with 18 bases lying between them. Per germline, CDR1 SGHNT and CDR2 YENEEA. In nucleotides, the CDR3 is TGTGCCAGCAGCGTTCTAAGGGAAACGGGGGAGACCCAGTACTTC. Protein sequence: CASSVLRETGETQYF.

There are many counts of this clonotype. This chain links TRBV12-3 or TRBV12-4 with TRBJ1-1; D ambiguous. The CDR3 totals 11 residues. Deletions cut 7 bases from V and 10 bases from J, with 13 bases between. CDR3 in DNA: TGTGCCAGCACCCCGGGAGCAGGAGCTTTCTTT. Amino acid sequence: CASTPGAGAFF.

This clonotype was observed a handful of times. CDR3 sequence (DNA): TGTGCCAGCAGCGTCACAGGGATCTCTGAAGCTTTCTTT. Amino acids: CASSVTGISEAFF. This chain uses TRBV9 with TRBJ1-1; weak D call: TRBD1 (6 bases). V lost 2 bases and J 6 bases, leaving 11 bases between the germline ends. Per germline, CDR1 SGDLS and CDR2 YYNGEE. The CDR3 runs 13 residues.

This clonotype was seen at least ten times. The V and J genes are TRBV5-1 and TRBJ2-3; D may be TRBD1 (6 bases). Germline V gene sequence: CDR1 SGHRS, CDR2 YFSETQ. This CDR3 has 13 amino acids. Deletions cut 5 bases from V and 4 bases from J, with 11 bases between. The CDR3 nucleotides are TGCGCCAGCAGTCCCGGACAGCCAGATACGCAGTATTTT. This codes for CASSPGQPDTQYF.

This chain uses TRBV11-1 with TRBJ2-1; TRBD1 or TRBD2 may be the D gene (5 bases each). CDR3 length: 19 residues. V lost 2 bases and J 4 bases, leaving 24 bases between the germline ends. Germline V gene data show CDR1 as SGHAT and CDR2 as FQDESV (reference sequence). The DNA of the CDR3 is TGTGCCAGCAGCTTATCCCCCCCCGTGTGGGGGTCTGGATACAATGAGCAGTTCTTC. Its translation is CASSLSPPVWGSGYNEQFF. Together with reference TRBV11-1 and TRBJ2-1, the CDR3 gives the full variable domain: EAEVAQSPRYKITEKSQAVAFWCDPISGHATLYWYRQILGQGPELLVQFQDESVVDDSQLPKDRFSAERLKGVDSTLKIQPAELGDSAMYLCASSLSPPVWGSGYNEQFFGPGTRLTVL.